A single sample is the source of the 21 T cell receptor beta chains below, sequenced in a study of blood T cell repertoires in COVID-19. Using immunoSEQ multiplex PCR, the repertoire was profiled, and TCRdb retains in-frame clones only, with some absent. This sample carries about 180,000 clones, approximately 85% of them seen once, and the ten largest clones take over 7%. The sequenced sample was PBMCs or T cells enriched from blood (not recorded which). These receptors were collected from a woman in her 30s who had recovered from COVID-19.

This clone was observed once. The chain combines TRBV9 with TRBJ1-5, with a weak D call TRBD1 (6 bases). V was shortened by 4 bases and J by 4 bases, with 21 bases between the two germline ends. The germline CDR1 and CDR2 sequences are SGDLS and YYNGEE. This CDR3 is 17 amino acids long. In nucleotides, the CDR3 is TGTGCCAGCAGCCCGAGGCAGGGGCCCAAAGATAATCAGCCCCAGCATTTT. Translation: CASSPRQGPKDNQPQHF.

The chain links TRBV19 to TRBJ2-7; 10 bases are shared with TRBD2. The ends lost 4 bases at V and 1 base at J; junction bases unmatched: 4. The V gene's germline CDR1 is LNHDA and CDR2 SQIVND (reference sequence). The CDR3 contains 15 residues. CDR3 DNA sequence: TGTGCCAGTAGTAGCGGGACTAGCGAATCCTACGAGCAGTACTTC. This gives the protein CASSSGTSESYEQYF.

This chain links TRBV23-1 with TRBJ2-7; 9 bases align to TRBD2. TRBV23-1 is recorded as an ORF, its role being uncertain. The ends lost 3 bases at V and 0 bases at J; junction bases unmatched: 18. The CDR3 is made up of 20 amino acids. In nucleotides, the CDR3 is TGCGCCAGCAGTCAGTCCCGTTTGGGTCTAGCGGGATGTACCTCCTACGAGCAGTACTTC. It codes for CASSQSRLGLAGCTSYEQYF.

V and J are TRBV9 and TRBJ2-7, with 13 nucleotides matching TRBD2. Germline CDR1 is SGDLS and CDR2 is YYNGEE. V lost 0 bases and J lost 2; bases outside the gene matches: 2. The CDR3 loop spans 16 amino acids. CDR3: CASSVGGLAGTYEQYF. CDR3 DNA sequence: TGTGCCAGCAGCGTAGGGGGACTAGCGGGAACCTACGAGCAGTACTTC.

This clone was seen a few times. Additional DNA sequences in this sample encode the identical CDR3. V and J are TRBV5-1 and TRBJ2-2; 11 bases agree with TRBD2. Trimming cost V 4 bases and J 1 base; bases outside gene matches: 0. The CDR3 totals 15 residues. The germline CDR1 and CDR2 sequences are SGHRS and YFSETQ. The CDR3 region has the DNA TGCGCCAGCAGCGGGACTAGCGGGAACACCGGGGAGCTGTTTTTT. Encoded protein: CASSGTSGNTGELFF.

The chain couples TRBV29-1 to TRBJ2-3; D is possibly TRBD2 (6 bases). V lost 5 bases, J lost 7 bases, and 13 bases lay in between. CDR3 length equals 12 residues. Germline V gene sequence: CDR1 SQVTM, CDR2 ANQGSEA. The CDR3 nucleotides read TGCAGCGTTTCGGACGCGGGGTATACGCAGTATTTT. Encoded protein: CSVSDAGYTQYF.

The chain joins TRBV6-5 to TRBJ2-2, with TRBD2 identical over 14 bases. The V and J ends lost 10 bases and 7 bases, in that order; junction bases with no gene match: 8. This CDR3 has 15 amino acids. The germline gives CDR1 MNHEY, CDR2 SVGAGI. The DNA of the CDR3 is TGTGCCACCGGGACTAGCGGGAGCTACAGCGGGGAGCTGTTTTTT. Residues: CATGTSGSYSGELFF.

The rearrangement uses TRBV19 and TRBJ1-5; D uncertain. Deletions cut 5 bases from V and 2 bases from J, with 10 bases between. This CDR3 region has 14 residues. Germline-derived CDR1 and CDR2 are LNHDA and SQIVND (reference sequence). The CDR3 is CASSPGLGNQPQHF. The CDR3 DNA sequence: TGTGCCAGTAGTCCAGGCCTTGGCAATCAGCCCCAGCATTTT.

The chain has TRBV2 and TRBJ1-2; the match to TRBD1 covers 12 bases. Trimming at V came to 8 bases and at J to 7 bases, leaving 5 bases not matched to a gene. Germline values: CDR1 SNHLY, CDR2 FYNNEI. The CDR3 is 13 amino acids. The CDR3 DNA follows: TGTGCCAGCGCACCGGGACAGGGGGCTGGCTACACCTTC. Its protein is CASAPGQGAGYTF. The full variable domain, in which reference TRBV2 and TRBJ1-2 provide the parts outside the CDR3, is EPEVTQTPSHQVTQMGQEVILRCVPISNHLYFYWYRQILGQKVEFLVSFYNNEISEKSEIFDDQFSVERPDGSNFTLKIRSTKLEDSAMYFCASAPGQGAGYTFGSGTRLTVV.

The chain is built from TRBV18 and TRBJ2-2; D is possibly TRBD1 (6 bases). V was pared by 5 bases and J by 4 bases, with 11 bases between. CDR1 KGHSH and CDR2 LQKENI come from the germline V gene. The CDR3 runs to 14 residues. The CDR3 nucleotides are TGTGCCAGCTCATCAGAAGGGGGCACCGGGGAGCTGTTTTTT. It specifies CASSSEGGTGELFF. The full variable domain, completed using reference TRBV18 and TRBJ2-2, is NAGVMQNPRHLVRRRGQEARLRCSPMKGHSHVYWYRQLPEEGLKFMVYLQKENIIDESGMPKERFSAEFPKEGPSILRIQQVVRGDSAAYFCASSSEGGTGELFFGEGSRLTVL.

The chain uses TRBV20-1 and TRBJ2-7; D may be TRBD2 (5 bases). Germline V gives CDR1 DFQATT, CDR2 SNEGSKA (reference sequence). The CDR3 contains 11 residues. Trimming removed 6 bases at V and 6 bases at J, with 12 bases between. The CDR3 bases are TGCAGTGCAACCGGGAACCGCGAGCAGTACTTC. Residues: CSATGNREQYF.

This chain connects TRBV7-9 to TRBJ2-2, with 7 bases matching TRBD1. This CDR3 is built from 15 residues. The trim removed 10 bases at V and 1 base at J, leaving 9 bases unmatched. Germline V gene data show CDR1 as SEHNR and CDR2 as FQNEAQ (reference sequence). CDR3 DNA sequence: TGTGCCAAAACGAGGGGGCAGGGGAACACCGGGGAGCTGTTTTTT. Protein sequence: CAKTRGQGNTGELFF.

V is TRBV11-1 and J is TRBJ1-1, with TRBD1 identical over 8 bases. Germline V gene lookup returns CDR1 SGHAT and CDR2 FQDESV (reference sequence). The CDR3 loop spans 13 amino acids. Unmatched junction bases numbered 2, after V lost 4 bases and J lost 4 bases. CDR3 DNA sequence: TGTGCCAGCAGCTCACAGGGGGGCACTGAAGCTTTCTTT. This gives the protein CASSSQGGTEAFF.

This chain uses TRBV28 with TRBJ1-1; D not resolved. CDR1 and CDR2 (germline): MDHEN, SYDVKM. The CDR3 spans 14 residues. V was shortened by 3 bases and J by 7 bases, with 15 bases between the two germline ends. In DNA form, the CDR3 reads TGTGCCAGCAGTTTTGTGGGTGGGAGAATTGAAGCTTTCTTT. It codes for CASSFVGGRIEAFF.

The CDR3 region is CASSEEGGTGTLGYTF. The CDR3 nucleotides read TGTGCCAGCAGTGAAGAGGGAGGGACAGGGACCCTTGGCTACACCTTC. The chain carries TRBV28 and TRBJ1-2; 9 bases map to TRBD1. Germline assignment: CDR1 MDHEN and CDR2 SYDVKM. V shed 5 bases and J 7 bases; nucleotides not matched to a gene: 14. The CDR3 has 16 residues.

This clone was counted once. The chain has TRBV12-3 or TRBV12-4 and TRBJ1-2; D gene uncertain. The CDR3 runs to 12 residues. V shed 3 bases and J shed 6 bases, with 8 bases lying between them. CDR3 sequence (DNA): TGTGCCAGCAGTTTTACGGGGAATGGCTACACCTTC. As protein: CASSFTGNGYTF.

In DNA, the CDR3 is TGTGCCAGCAGCCAAGTAAGTAACGGGAACTACGAGCAGTACTTC. Its protein product is CASSQVSNGNYEQYF. The rearrangement links TRBV3-1 (or the pseudogene TRBV3-2) to TRBJ2-7, with D possibly TRBD2 on 5 matching bases. CDR1 and CDR2 from the germline V gene are LGHDT and YNNKEL (reference sequence). The CDR3 is 15 residues long. Trimming left V 1 base short and J 3 bases short, with 13 bases between.

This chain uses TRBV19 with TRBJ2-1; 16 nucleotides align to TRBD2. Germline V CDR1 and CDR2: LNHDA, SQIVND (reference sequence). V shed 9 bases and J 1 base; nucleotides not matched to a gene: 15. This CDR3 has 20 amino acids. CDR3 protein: CASMTPGLAGGKGSYNEQFF. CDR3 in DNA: TGTGCCAGCATGACACCGGGACTAGCGGGAGGGAAAGGGTCCTACAATGAGCAGTTCTTC.

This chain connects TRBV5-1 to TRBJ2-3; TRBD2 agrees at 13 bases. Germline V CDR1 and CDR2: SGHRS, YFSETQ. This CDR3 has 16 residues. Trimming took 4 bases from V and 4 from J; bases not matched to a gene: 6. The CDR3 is CASSRGTSGNADTQYF. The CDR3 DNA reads TGCGCCAGCAGCAGGGGGACTAGCGGGAATGCAGATACGCAGTATTTT.

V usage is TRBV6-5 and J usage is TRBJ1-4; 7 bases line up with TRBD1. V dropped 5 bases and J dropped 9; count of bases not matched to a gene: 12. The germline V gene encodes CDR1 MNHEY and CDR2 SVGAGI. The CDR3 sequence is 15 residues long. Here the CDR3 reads CASSPLTGTRKKLFF. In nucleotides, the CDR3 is TGTGCCAGCAGTCCTTTGACAGGGACGAGGAAAAAACTGTTTTTT.

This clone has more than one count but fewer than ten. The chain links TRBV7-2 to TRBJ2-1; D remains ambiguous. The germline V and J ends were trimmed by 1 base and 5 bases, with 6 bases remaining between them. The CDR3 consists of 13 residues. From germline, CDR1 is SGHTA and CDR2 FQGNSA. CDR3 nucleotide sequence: TGTGCCAGCAGCTTAGACTATAACAATGAGCAGTTCTTC. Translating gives CASSLDYNNEQFF.